This is a list of T cell receptor beta chains from one sample in a study of shared clonotypes between healthy human individuals. Here immunoSEQ multiplex PCR was the method, and the copy in TCRdb shows in-frame clones only, minus some. The table lists about 610,000 clones, about 96% of them singletons, with 0.11% in the top ten. The specimen sequenced was naive CD8+ T cells sorted from blood. These receptors were taken from a woman aged 25-40 years in good health. Both conserved end residues are part of each CDR3. The order of the fields is CDR3 protein, CDR3 DNA, CDR3 length, clone size, V gene, J gene, D gene. D genes are given only for firm matches. Clone size is shown for a subset of rows, as once, few, many or a class of expanded clone.

CDR3aa: CASSSPDTDTQYF
CDR3nt: TGTGCCAGCAGCTCTCCCGACACAGATACGCAGTATTTT
len: 13
abundance: .
v_gene: TRBV7-3
j_gene: TRBJ2-3
d_gene: .

CDR3aa: CSVLAGSEYEQYF
CDR3nt: TGCAGCGTCCTAGCGGGAAGTGAATACGAGCAGTACTTC
len: 13
abundance: .
v_gene: TRBV29-1
j_gene: TRBJ2-7
d_gene: TRBD2

CDR3aa: CASSFSKAHNEQFF
CDR3nt: TGTGCCAGCAGTTTCTCAAAGGCCCACAATGAGCAGTTCTTC
len: 14
abundance: .
v_gene: TRBV27
j_gene: TRBJ2-1
d_gene: .

CDR3aa: CASSGGDSYTEAFF
CDR3nt: TGTGCCAGCAGCGGGGGGGACAGTTACACTGAAGCTTTCTTT
len: 14
abundance: .
v_gene: TRBV9
j_gene: TRBJ1-1
d_gene: TRBD1

CDR3aa: CASSYLPVTYEQYF
CDR3nt: TGTGCCAGCAGTTACTTGCCAGTCACCTACGAGCAGTACTTC
len: 14
abundance: .
v_gene: TRBV6-5
j_gene: TRBJ2-7
d_gene: .

CDR3aa: CASSSNTGSSYEQYF
CDR3nt: TGTGCCAGCAGTTCGAATACTGGGAGCTCCTACGAGCAGTACTTC
len: 15
abundance: .
v_gene: TRBV28
j_gene: TRBJ2-7
d_gene: .

CDR3aa: CASSPGVESAGSQHF
CDR3nt: TGTGCCAGCAGCCCGGGGGTGGAATCGGCGGGGTCCCAGCATTTT
len: 15
abundance: .
v_gene: TRBV27
j_gene: TRBJ1-5
d_gene: .

CDR3aa: CASSMYRGQNTEAFF
CDR3nt: TGTGCCAGTAGTATGTACAGGGGCCAGAACACTGAAGCTTTCTTT
len: 15
abundance: .
v_gene: TRBV19
j_gene: TRBJ1-1
d_gene: TRBD1

CDR3aa: CASSPGAPFNYGYTF
CDR3nt: TGTGCCAGTAGCCCAGGGGCCCCTTTTAACTATGGCTACACCTTC
len: 15
abundance: .
v_gene: TRBV19
j_gene: TRBJ1-2
d_gene: .

CDR3aa: CASSLKIYGGKVSDTQYF
CDR3nt: TGTGCCAGCAGCTTGAAAATCTATGGCGGGAAGGTATCAGATACGCAGTATTTT
len: 18
abundance: .
v_gene: TRBV5-4
j_gene: TRBJ2-3
d_gene: .

CDR3aa: CASSLATGPTMGYTF
CDR3nt: TGTGCCAGCAGCTTAGCAACAGGGCCAACTATGGGCTACACCTTC
len: 15
abundance: .
v_gene: TRBV11-2
j_gene: TRBJ1-2
d_gene: .

CDR3aa: CASSKALGGEQYF
CDR3nt: TGTGCCAGCAGCAAGGCCCTCGGCGGCGAGCAGTACTTC
len: 13
abundance: .
v_gene: TRBV7-9
j_gene: TRBJ2-7
d_gene: .

CDR3aa: CASTESGTASGNTIYF
CDR3nt: TGTGCCAGTACCGAATCCGGGACAGCCTCTGGAAACACCATATATTTT
len: 16
abundance: .
v_gene: TRBV19
j_gene: TRBJ1-3
d_gene: TRBD1

CDR3aa: CASSLDWGSSYEQYF
CDR3nt: TGCGCCAGCAGCTTGGACTGGGGGAGCTCCTACGAGCAGTACTTC
len: 15
abundance: once
v_gene: TRBV5-1
j_gene: TRBJ2-7
d_gene: .

CDR3aa: CSVDFGREQYF
CDR3nt: TGCAGCGTTGACTTCGGCCGCGAGCAGTACTTC
len: 11
abundance: .
v_gene: TRBV29-1
j_gene: TRBJ2-7
d_gene: .